The text below deals with one TCR beta chain. Its antigen is undetermined. The sample originates from a study of cytomegalovirus exposure and HLA in healthy donors. For the study at large: Earlier, almost 120 million unique TCR beta sequences were recovered from approximately 200 million T cells by an analysis.

This CDR3 comprises 13 residues. Germline-derived CDR1 and CDR2 are SGHRS and YFSETQ. The V gene end was trimmed by 4 bases and the J gene end by 6 bases; junction bases not matched to a gene: 4. The PCR had 60 Vbeta and 13 Jbeta primers. Measured with immunoSEQ multiplex PCR; TCRdb has only the in-frame clones, and not every one. This sample's table reports tens of thousands of clones. Broader study findings: In vitro experiments confirmed that a few CMV-associated chains were specific for CMV antigens. Further analysis was carried out later, and it showed several of the most significant clusters appearing linked to common viral pathogens. The authors assumed roughly uniform sequencing depth across donors for presence/absence analyses.

The origin of this receptor is a woman aged 25 to 45 in good health and CMV-seronegative. The sample taken for sequencing was PBMCs. The chain uses TRBV5-1 and TRBJ1-2, with TRBD1 identical over 9 bases. DNA of the CDR3: TGCGCCAGCAGCCGGACAGGGGAGGATGGCTACACCTTC. Residues: CASSRTGEDGYTF.